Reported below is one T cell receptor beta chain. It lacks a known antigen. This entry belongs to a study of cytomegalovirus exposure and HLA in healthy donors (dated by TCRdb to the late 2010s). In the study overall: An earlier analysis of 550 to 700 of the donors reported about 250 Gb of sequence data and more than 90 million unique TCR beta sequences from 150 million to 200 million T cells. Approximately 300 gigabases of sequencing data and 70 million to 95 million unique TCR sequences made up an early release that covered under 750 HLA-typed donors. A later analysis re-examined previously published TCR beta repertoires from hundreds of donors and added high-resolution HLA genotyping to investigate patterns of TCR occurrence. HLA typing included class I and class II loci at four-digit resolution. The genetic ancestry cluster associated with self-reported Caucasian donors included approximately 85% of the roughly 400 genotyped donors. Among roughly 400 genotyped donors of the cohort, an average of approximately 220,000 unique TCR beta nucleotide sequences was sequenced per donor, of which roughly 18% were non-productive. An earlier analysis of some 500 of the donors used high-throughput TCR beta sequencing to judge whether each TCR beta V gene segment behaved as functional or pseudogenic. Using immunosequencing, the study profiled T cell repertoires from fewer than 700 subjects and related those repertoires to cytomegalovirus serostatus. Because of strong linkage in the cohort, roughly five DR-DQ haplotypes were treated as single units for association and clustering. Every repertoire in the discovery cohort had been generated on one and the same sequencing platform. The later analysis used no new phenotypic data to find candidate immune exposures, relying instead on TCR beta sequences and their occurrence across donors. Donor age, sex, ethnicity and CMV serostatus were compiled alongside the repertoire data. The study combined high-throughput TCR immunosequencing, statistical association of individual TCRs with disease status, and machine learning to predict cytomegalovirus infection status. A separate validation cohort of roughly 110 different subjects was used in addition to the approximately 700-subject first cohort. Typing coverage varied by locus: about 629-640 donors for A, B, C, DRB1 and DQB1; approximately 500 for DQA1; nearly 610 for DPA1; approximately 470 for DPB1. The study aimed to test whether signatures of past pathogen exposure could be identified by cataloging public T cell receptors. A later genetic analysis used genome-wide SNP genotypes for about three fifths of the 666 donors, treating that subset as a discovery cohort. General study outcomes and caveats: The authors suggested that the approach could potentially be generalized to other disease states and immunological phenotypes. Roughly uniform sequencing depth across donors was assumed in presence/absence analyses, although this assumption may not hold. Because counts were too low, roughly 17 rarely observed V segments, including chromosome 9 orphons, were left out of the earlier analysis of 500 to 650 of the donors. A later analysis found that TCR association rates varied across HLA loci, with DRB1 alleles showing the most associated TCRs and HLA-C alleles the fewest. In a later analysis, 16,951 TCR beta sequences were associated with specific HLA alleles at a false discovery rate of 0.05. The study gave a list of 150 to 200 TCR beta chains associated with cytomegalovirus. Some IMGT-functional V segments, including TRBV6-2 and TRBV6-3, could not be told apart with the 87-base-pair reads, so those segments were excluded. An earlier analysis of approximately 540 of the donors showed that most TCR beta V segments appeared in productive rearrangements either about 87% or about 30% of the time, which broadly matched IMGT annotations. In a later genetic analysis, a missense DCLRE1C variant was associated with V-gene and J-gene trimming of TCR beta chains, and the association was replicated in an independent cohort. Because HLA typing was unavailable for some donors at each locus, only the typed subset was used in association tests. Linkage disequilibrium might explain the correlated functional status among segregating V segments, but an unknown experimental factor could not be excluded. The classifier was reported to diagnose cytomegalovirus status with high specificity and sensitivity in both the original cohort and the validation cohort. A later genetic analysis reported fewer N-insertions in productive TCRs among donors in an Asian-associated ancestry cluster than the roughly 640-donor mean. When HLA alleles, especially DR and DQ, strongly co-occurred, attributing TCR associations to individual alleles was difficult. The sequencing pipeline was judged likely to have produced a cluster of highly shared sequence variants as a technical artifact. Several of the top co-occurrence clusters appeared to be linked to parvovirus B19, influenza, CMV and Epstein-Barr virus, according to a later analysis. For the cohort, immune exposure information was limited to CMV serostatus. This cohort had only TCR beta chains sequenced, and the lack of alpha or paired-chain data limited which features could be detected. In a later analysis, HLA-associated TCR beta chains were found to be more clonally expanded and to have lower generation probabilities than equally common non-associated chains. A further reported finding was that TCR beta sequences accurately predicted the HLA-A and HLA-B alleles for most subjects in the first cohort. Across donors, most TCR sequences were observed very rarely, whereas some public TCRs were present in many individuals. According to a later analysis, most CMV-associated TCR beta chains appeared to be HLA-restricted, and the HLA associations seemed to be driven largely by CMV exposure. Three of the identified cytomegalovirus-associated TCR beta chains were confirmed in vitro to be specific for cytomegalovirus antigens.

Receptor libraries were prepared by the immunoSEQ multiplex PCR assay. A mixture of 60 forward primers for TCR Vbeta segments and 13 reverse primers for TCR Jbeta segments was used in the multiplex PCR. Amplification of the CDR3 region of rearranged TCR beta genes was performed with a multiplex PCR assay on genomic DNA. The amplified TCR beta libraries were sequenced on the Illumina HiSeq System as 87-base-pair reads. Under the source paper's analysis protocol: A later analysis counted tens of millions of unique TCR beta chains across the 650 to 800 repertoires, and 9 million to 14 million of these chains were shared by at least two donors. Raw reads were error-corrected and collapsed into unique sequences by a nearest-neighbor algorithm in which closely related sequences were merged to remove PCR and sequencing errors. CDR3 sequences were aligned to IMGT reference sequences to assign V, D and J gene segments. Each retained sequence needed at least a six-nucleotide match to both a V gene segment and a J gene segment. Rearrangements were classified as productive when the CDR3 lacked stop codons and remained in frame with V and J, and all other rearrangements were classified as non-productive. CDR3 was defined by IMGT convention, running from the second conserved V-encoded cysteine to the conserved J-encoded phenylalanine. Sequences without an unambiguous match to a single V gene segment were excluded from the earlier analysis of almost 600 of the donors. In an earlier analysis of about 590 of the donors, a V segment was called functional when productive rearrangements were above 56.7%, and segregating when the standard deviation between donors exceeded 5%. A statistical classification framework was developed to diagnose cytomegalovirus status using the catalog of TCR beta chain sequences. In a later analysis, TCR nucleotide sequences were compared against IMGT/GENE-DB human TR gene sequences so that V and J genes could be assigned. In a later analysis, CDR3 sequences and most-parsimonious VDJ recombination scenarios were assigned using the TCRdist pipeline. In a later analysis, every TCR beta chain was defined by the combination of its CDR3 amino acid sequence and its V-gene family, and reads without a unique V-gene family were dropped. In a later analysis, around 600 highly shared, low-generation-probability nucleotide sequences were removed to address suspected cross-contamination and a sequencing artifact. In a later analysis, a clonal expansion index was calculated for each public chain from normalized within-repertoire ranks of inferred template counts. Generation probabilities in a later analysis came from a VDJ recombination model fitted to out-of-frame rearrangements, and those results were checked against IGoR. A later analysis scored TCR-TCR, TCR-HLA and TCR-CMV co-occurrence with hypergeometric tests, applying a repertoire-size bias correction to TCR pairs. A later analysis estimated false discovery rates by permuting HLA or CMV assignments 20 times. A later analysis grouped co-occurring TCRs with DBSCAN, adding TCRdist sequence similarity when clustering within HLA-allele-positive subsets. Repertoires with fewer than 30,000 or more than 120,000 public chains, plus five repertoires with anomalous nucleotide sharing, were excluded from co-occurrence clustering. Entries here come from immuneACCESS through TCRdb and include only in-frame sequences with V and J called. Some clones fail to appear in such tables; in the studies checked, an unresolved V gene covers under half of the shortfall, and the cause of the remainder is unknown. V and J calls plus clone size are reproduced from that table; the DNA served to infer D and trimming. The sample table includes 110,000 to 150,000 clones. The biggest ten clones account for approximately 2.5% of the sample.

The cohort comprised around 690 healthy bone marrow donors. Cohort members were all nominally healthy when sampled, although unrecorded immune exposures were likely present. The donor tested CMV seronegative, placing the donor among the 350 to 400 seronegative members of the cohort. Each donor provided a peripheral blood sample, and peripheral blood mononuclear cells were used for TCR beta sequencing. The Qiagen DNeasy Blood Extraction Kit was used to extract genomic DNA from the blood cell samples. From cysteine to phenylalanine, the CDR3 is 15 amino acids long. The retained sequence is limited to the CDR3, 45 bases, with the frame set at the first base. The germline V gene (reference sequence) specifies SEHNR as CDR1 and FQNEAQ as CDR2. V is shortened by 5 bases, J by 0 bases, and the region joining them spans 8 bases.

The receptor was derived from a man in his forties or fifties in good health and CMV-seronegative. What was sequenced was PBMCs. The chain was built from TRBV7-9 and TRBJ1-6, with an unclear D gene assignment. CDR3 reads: CASSVDGSYNSPLHF. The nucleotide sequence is TGTGCCAGCAGCGTAGACGGCTCCTATAATTCACCCCTCCACTTT.